The 18 T cell receptor beta chains given below trace back to one sample, sequenced in a study of shared clonotypes between healthy human individuals. Produced via immunoSEQ multiplex PCR; TCRdb's table is partial and in-frame only. Of roughly 1,000,000 clones detected, about 84% appear once; the ten largest clones hold 0.4% to 0.55%. The sequenced sample consisted of memory CD4+ T cells from PBMCs. Specified subset: CD45RA-negative fraction. The receptor source for this set is a man in his late teens or twenties in good health. Some clones in this sample may be carry-over from other donors' samples.

There are a few counts of this clone. This chain connects TRBV10-1 to TRBJ1-1, with D maybe TRBD1 (6 bases). V lost 6 bases, J lost 7 bases, and 18 bases lay in between. The CDR3 extends over 14 amino acids. The germline V gene has CDR1 WNHNN and CDR2 SYGVQD (reference sequence). CDR3 nucleotide sequence: TGCGCCAGCAGCCAGTCAAGCAGGGGAGTTGAAGCTTTCTTT. This sequence encodes CASSQSSRGVEAFF.

The rearrangement joins TRBV2 to TRBJ2-3; 9 bases line up with TRBD1. This CDR3 contains 17 residues. In germline, CDR1 is SNHLY, CDR2 FYNNEI. The junction had 8 bases not matched to a gene; V was cut back by 2 bases and J by 2 bases. In DNA form, the CDR3 reads TGTGCCAGCAGTGAATATGTGGGACAGGGCCCCACAGATACGCAGTATTTT. Amino acids: CASSEYVGQGPTDTQYF.

This rearrangement joins TRBV29-1 to TRBJ1-2, with D maybe TRBD1 (5 bases). The CDR3 length is 16 residues. V was trimmed by 6 bases and J by 4 bases, leaving 24 bases between them. Germline V lookup: CDR1 SQVTM, CDR2 ANQGSEA. The DNA of the CDR3 is TGCAGCGTGTCACCCCCTCGGGGCCAGCTGCTCTATGGCTACACCTTC. Translation: CSVSPPRGQLLYGYTF. The full variable domain, in which reference TRBV29-1 and TRBJ1-2 provide the parts outside the CDR3, is SAVISQKPSRDICQRGTSLTIQCQVDSQVTMMFWYRQQPGQSLTLIATANQGSEATYESGFVIDKFPISRPNLTFSTLTVSNMSPEDSSIYLCSVSPPRGQLLYGYTFGSGTRLTVV.

V and J are TRBV10-3 and TRBJ2-4; unclear D gene. The germline V gene has CDR1 ENHRY and CDR2 SYGVKD. The length of the CDR3 is 14 residues. V was clipped by 6 bases and J by 4 bases, with 13 bases between them. The CDR3 protein is CAISDQLAKNIQYF. DNA of the CDR3: TGTGCCATCAGCGACCAGTTGGCAAAAAACATTCAGTACTTC.

V usage is TRBV19 and J usage is TRBJ1-5; D gene ambiguous. V lost 6 bases and J 2 bases, leaving 20 bases between the germline ends. Germline CDR1 and CDR2: LNHDA and SQIVND (reference sequence). This CDR3 region has 17 residues. As DNA, the CDR3 is TGTGCCAGTAGCCATACCCTGGACGGTTTGGGCAATCAGCCCCAGCATTTT. This sequence encodes CASSHTLDGLGNQPQHF.

This clone appeared a few times. This chain uses TRBV11-2 with TRBJ1-3, with no clear D. The CDR3 is 16 residues long. V was cut by 0 bases and J by 0 bases, with 9 bases left in between. Per germline, CDR1 SGHAT and CDR2 FQNNGV. The CDR3 DNA reads TGTGCCAGCAGCTTAGATCTGGTCGGCTCTGGAAACACCATATATTTT. It is translated as CASSLDLVGSGNTIYF.

The chain recombines TRBV28 with TRBJ2-2, with D perhaps TRBD2 (5 bases). Between the trimmed V and J ends, which lost 4 bases and 15 bases, there was a span of 12 bases. Germline-derived CDR1 and CDR2 are MDHEN and SYDVKM. CDR3 length: 11 residues. CDR3 sequence (DNA): TGTGCCAGCAGTTCTTGGACTGAAGTGTTTTTT. This codes for CASSSWTEVFF.

The chain employs TRBV23-1 and TRBJ2-5; TRBD1 is a possible D gene (6 bases). TRBV23-1 is sorted into the ORF group, with uncertain function. V lost 3 bases to trimming and J lost 2 bases, with 28 bases between them. The CDR3 is 20 residues long. This CDR3 is CASSHYLDRSQRRGQETQYF. Here the CDR3 DNA reads TGCGCCAGCAGTCACTACCTAGACAGGTCCCAACGACGGGGTCAAGAGACCCAGTACTTC.

J is TRBJ2-1 and V is TRBV5-1, with 9 bases lining up with TRBD2. The ends lost 2 bases at V and 2 bases at J; junction bases unmatched: 17. Germline V gene data show CDR1 as SGHRS and CDR2 as YFSETQ. The CDR3 loop spans 20 amino acids. The CDR3 bases are TGCGCCAGCAGCTTCGGGTTAAAGCGGGAGGTAGGGGAGGCCTACAATGAGCAGTTCTTC. As protein: CASSFGLKREVGEAYNEQFF.

The DNA for the CDR3 is TGTGCCAGCAGCTTAGTCGGGCGCGCTGGGGCCAACGTCCTGACTTTC. It yields the protein CASSLVGRAGANVLTF. The chain carries TRBV7-9 and TRBJ2-6; D unresolved. Germline V gives CDR1 SEHNR, CDR2 FQNEAQ (reference sequence). Trimming pared 1 base from V and 2 bases from J, leaving 9 bases between. The CDR3 totals 16 residues.

Turning to this clone: A read error is possible here, since a much larger clone lies one base away. V gene TRBV7-3 combines with J gene TRBJ2-7, with no clear D. Germline loops: CDR1 SGHTA, CDR2 FQGTGA. The CDR3 has 12 residues. CDR3 nucleotides: TGTGCCAGCAGCTTAGACTCCAACGAGCAGTACTTC. This translates into CASSLDSNEQYF.

The count of this clone is one. The chain is built from TRBV28 and TRBJ1-4, with D uncertain. From germline, CDR1 is MDHEN and CDR2 SYDVKM. The CDR3 contains 16 residues. Trimming pared 2 bases from V and 0 bases from J, leaving 10 bases between. CDR3 residues: CASSLRSSATNEKLFF. CDR3 nucleotide sequence: TGTGCCAGCAGTTTAAGATCTAGCGCAACTAATGAAAAACTGTTTTTT. Looking up the rest from reference TRBV28 and TRBJ1-4 gives the full variable domain: DVKVTQSSRYLVKRTGEKVFLECVQDMDHENMFWYRQDPGLGLRLIYFSYDVKMKEKGDIPEGYSVSREKKERFSLILESASTNQTSMYLCASSLRSSATNEKLFFGSGTQLSVL.

The chain links TRBV4-1 to TRBJ1-5; 8 bases map to TRBD1. This CDR3 contains 15 residues. Looked up from germline, CDR1 is MGHRA and CDR2 is YSYEKL. V trimming: 4 bases; J trimming: 3 bases; junction bases outside the gene matches: 5. CDR3 coding DNA: TGCGCCAGCAGCCGGGGGACAGGAAACAATCAGCCCCAGCATTTT. Translating it yields CASSRGTGNNQPQHF.

This clone was observed a single time. The rearrangement uses TRBV11-2 and TRBJ2-2, with D maybe TRBD1 (6 bases). The CDR3 is made up of 13 amino acids. Germline CDR1 and CDR2: SGHAT and FQNNGV. Between the trimmed V and J ends, which lost 6 bases and 13 bases, there was a span of 18 bases. CDR3 region: CASSRERGLGLFF. In DNA form, the CDR3 reads TGTGCCAGCAGTCGAGAAAGGGGGTTAGGGCTGTTTTTT.

The V gene is TRBV6-1, the J gene TRBJ2-3; tentative D call: TRBD2 (6 bases). CDR1 is MNHNS, CDR2 SASEGT, per germline. Trimming removed 6 bases from V and 1 base from J, with 11 bases in between. The CDR3 loop spans 14 amino acids. The DNA for the CDR3 is TGTGCCAGCAGCGGGAGTGGGGGCACAGATACGCAGTATTTT. Its protein is CASSGSGGTDTQYF.

The chain recombines TRBV28 with TRBJ2-1, with a possible D match to TRBD2 (6 bases). The CDR3 consists of 14 residues. The germline V gene has CDR1 MDHEN and CDR2 SYDVKM. With 1 base removed from V and 5 bases from J, the gap between germline ends came to 9 bases. CDR3 sequence reads: CASSLFRGNNEQFF. CDR3 bases: TGTGCCAGCAGTTTATTTCGGGGGAACAATGAGCAGTTCTTC.

This clone was picked up a small number of times. The rearrangement joins TRBV18 to TRBJ2-3, with no clear D. CDR1 and CDR2 (germline): KGHSH, LQKENI. Trimming pared 7 bases from V and 0 bases from J, leaving 17 bases between. The CDR3 extends over 16 amino acids. The CDR3 loop is CASFSLGLASTDTQYF. CDR3 nucleotide sequence: TGTGCCAGCTTCTCCTTGGGCCTTGCCAGCACAGATACGCAGTATTTT.

The CDR3 nucleotides read TGTGCCAGCAGTGACCCACCCCGAACGGGGGGAAGCAATCAGCCCCAGCATTTT. It encodes CASSDPPRTGGSNQPQHF. This chain joins TRBV6-4 and TRBJ1-5; TRBD1 is a possible D gene (5 bases). Deletions cut 2 bases from V and 1 base from J, with 18 bases between. CDR3 length equals 18 residues. Germline V CDR1 and CDR2: MRHNA, SNTAGT.